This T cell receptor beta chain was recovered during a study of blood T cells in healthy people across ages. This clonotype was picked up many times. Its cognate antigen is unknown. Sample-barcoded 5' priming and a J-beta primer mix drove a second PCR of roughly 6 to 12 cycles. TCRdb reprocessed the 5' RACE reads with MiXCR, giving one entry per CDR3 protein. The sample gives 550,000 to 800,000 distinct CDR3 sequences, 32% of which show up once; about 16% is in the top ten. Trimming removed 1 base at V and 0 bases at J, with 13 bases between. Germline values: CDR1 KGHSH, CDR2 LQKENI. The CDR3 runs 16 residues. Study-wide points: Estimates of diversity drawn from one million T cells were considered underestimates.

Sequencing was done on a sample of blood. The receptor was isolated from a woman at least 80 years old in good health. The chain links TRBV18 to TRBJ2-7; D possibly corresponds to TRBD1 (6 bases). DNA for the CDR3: TGTGCCAGCTCACCACTCTTAGGACAGTACTCCTACGAGCAGTACTTC. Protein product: CASSPLLGQYSYEQYF.